These T cell receptor beta chains were read from a single sample in a study of cytomegalovirus exposure and HLA in healthy donors. The protocol was immunoSEQ multiplex PCR, while the TCRdb copy is restricted to in-frame clones and leaves out a portion. The table has more than 70,000 clones, 65% to 75% seen once. The sample comprised PBMCs. The receptor source for this set is a man in his forties or fifties in good health and CMV-seropositive. The CDR3 runs from the conserved cysteine through the conserved F or W. Each record gives: V gene, CDR3 length, CDR3 protein.

V gene: TRBV7-8; CDR3 length: 17; CDR3 protein: CASSFPGQMVRNSPLHF
V gene: TRBV5-1; CDR3 length: 15; CDR3 protein: CASSLGPGQKETQYF
V gene: TRBV10-3; CDR3 length: 14; CDR3 protein: CATATAYSGNTIYF
V gene: TRBV5-6; CDR3 length: 12; CDR3 protein: CASSLRGTEAFF
V gene: TRBV6-6; CDR3 length: 14; CDR3 protein: CASSPGQGGTEAFF
V gene: TRBV7-3; CDR3 length: 13; CDR3 protein: CASSPNRGTEAFF
V gene: TRBV7-9; CDR3 length: 14; CDR3 protein: CASSLIQGGDTQYF
V gene: TRBV6-5; CDR3 length: 15; CDR3 protein: CVSSRLRQGTEKLFF
V gene: TRBV5-1; CDR3 length: 18; CDR3 protein: CASSPRLIAVSEDNEQFF
V gene: TRBV29-1; CDR3 length: 15; CDR3 protein: CSVTFGTGGGQPQHF
V gene: TRBV28; CDR3 length: 17; CDR3 protein: CASSLSGTGEAKNIQYF
V gene: TRBV28; CDR3 length: 12; CDR3 protein: CASRVSASEQYF
V gene: TRBV6-6; CDR3 length: 11; CDR3 protein: CASSNEVEAFF
V gene: TRBV7-7; CDR3 length: 16; CDR3 protein: CASSQWTGGLSAEQYF
V gene: TRBV7-9; CDR3 length: 14; CDR3 protein: CASSLAQGTDTQYF
V gene: TRBV11-2; CDR3 length: 12; CDR3 protein: CASSPQGDEQFF
V gene: TRBV6-5; CDR3 length: 14; CDR3 protein: CASSWGQSVGEQYF
V gene: TRBV9; CDR3 length: 15; CDR3 protein: CASSPTSGVTDTQYF
V gene: TRBV7-9; CDR3 length: 16; CDR3 protein: CASSLTGTSGRETQYF
V gene: TRBV18; CDR3 length: 15; CDR3 protein: CASSPVRASGNTIYF
V gene: TRBV30; CDR3 length: 15; CDR3 protein: CAWGSRTLLNTEAFF
V gene: TRBV29-1; CDR3 length: 12; CDR3 protein: CSVEWTVETQYF
V gene: TRBV5-6; CDR3 length: 14; CDR3 protein: CASSLEGTGYGYTF
V gene: TRBV7-8; CDR3 length: 18; CDR3 protein: CASSLRTGQTALSETQYF
V gene: TRBV30; CDR3 length: 13; CDR3 protein: CAWSLTGGSEAFF
V gene: TRBV30; CDR3 length: 14; CDR3 protein: CAWTAENTDYGYTF
V gene: TRBV21-1; CDR3 length: 15; CDR3 protein: CASSRDRVDIDTQYF
V gene: TRBV4-1; CDR3 length: 15; CDR3 protein: CASSQGGTGGEKLFF
V gene: TRBV19; CDR3 length: 14; CDR3 protein: CASSISDNNYEQYF
V gene: TRBV2; CDR3 length: 13; CDR3 protein: CASNSFQGREAFF
V gene: TRBV15; CDR3 length: 14; CDR3 protein: CATSRGEGRETQYF
V gene: TRBV9; CDR3 length: 14; CDR3 protein: CASSVEAVGEKLFF
V gene: TRBV29-1; CDR3 length: 12; CDR3 protein: CSVARQNNEQYF
V gene: TRBV19; CDR3 length: 14; CDR3 protein: CASSTQGGAAEQYF
V gene: TRBV5-4; CDR3 length: 16; CDR3 protein: CASSLALAGDSYEQYF
V gene: TRBV10-3; CDR3 length: 15; CDR3 protein: CATRIAGGPGNEQFF
V gene: TRBV5-1; CDR3 length: 16; CDR3 protein: CASSLISGRAKSEQYF
V gene: TRBV15; CDR3 length: 13; CDR3 protein: CATSGWLEDTQYF
V gene: TRBV5-6; CDR3 length: 15; CDR3 protein: CASSGGQGLPYGYTF
V gene: TRBV6-1; CDR3 length: 15; CDR3 protein: CASIFGGGIQETQYF
V gene: TRBV7-9; CDR3 length: 14; CDR3 protein: CASSGGTYSYEQYF
V gene: TRBV5-6; CDR3 length: 15; CDR3 protein: CATEPAGGSTDTQYF
V gene: TRBV5-8; CDR3 length: 15; CDR3 protein: CASSPGTGMGETQYF
V gene: TRBV6-5; CDR3 length: 15; CDR3 protein: CASSYSTGGFSPLHF
V gene: TRBV19; CDR3 length: 15; CDR3 protein: CASMGRAPAKNIQYF
V gene: TRBV19; CDR3 length: 12; CDR3 protein: CASSNRGAGYTF
V gene: TRBV6-1; CDR3 length: 16; CDR3 protein: CASSEAGGGLAYEQYF
V gene: TRBV5-1; CDR3 length: 18; CDR3 protein: CASSLDGTASNRKYEQYF
V gene: TRBV7-3; CDR3 length: 13; CDR3 protein: CASSSSGGETQYF
V gene: TRBV11-2; CDR3 length: 13; CDR3 protein: CASKSGGWGGYTF
V gene: TRBV7-9; CDR3 length: 12; CDR3 protein: CASSLGSGETFF
V gene: TRBV4-1; CDR3 length: 15; CDR3 protein: CASSQRAGSTDTQYF
V gene: TRBV28; CDR3 length: 14; CDR3 protein: CASGRDRVNTEAFF
V gene: TRBV5-1; CDR3 length: 16; CDR3 protein: CASSLVGGAGANVLTF
V gene: TRBV30; CDR3 length: 13; CDR3 protein: CAWSGQGSYGYTF
V gene: TRBV30; CDR3 length: 13; CDR3 protein: CAWSRQGNTEAFF
V gene: TRBV11-1; CDR3 length: 15; CDR3 protein: CASSLGEGTGTEAFF
V gene: TRBV6-5; CDR3 length: 15; CDR3 protein: CASSPGQVFSTEAFF
V gene: TRBV7-7; CDR3 length: 13; CDR3 protein: CASSRDWNTEAFF